The clone carrying this T cell receptor beta chain appeared many times. Antigen specificity is unknown. This entry belongs to a study of Graves' ophthalmopathy and Graves' hyperthyroidism. For the study at large: Ahead of any treatment, peripheral blood was obtained at the initial diagnosis.

What supplied the PBMCs was 7.5 to 10 ml of fresh peripheral blood. With 6 bases removed from V and 3 bases from J, the gap between germline ends came to 15 bases. The CDR3 covers 14 residues. Germline V lookup: CDR1 MNHEY, CDR2 SVGEGT. General study points: Thyroid clonotypes that were expanded above 0.001 frequency mostly also appeared in blood. It was with approximately 70% sensitivity and about 73% specificity that the model predicted ophthalmopathy progression.

For repertoire sequencing, the TCR beta CDR3 regions were amplified from RNA transcripts. RT-PCR in the first round used HTBI primers; a second-round multiplex PCR followed. Each CDR3 protein gets one entry after TCRdb re-called the multiplex PCR reads with MiXCR. The data contain around 340,000 distinct CDR3 sequences, roughly 15% of them singletons. Sequenced: peripheral blood. The chain employs TRBV6-2 or TRBV6-3 and TRBJ2-7; the D is unclear. The clonotype originates from an adult man with Graves' ophthalmopathy. CDR3 coding DNA: TGTGCCAGCAGGCATTACGTGGCCTACTACGAGCAGTACTTC. Translating it yields CASRHYVAYYEQYF.